These T cell receptor beta chains were read from a single sample in a study of blood T cell repertoires in COVID-19. Method: immunoSEQ multiplex PCR; TCRdb's copy keeps in-frame clones and lacks some. The data contain about 240,000 clones, 87% of them singletons. The sequenced material came from peripheral blood. Receptors were obtained from a man in his sixties who had recovered from COVID-19. Both conserved end residues are part of each CDR3. Fields, in order: V gene, J gene, D gene, clone size, CDR3 protein, CDR3 DNA. A D gene is named only where the DNA matches it firmly. A clone size is listed for some rows: how often the clone was seen (once, few, many), or a class if it is expanded.

V gene: TRBV7-2
J gene: TRBJ2-3
D gene: TRBD2
clone size: -
CDR3 protein: CASSIRLAGGPGDTQYF
CDR3 DNA: TGTGCCAGCAGCATCCGACTAGCGGGGGGGCCAGGAGATACGCAGTATTTT

V gene: TRBV6-5
J gene: TRBJ1-2
D gene: TRBD1
clone size: -
CDR3 protein: CASSYIQGGSGYTF
CDR3 DNA: TGTGCCAGCAGTTACATTCAAGGGGGCTCTGGCTACACCTTC

V gene: TRBV5-6
J gene: TRBJ2-6
D gene: -
clone size: -
CDR3 protein: CASRFRGPGANVLTF
CDR3 DNA: TGTGCCAGCCGATTTAGGGGCCCTGGGGCCAACGTCCTGACTTTC

V gene: TRBV9
J gene: TRBJ2-1
D gene: TRBD1
clone size: -
CDR3 protein: CASSVATGVGSEQFF
CDR3 DNA: TGTGCCAGCAGCGTAGCGACAGGGGTGGGTAGTGAGCAGTTCTTC

V gene: TRBV30
J gene: TRBJ1-4
D gene: TRBD1
clone size: once
CDR3 protein: CAWNPPGQGGEKLFF
CDR3 DNA: TGTGCCTGGAATCCACCGGGACAGGGTGGTGAAAAACTGTTTTTT

V gene: TRBV18
J gene: TRBJ1-2
D gene: -
clone size: -
CDR3 protein: CASSQIGQPGDYGYTF
CDR3 DNA: TGTGCCAGCTCACAAATTGGACAACCCGGCGACTATGGCTACACCTTC

V gene: TRBV5-1
J gene: TRBJ1-4
D gene: TRBD1
clone size: -
CDR3 protein: CASSLMPLGQGGEKLFF
CDR3 DNA: TGCGCCAGCAGCTTAATGCCCCTAGGACAGGGGGGTGAAAAACTGTTTTTT

V gene: TRBV5-4
J gene: TRBJ2-3
D gene: TRBD1
clone size: -
CDR3 protein: CASSLLQGVTDTQYF
CDR3 DNA: TGTGCCAGCAGCTTGTTACAGGGGGTCACAGATACGCAGTATTTT

V gene: TRBV28
J gene: TRBJ1-5
D gene: TRBD1
clone size: -
CDR3 protein: CASSPQTGNQPQHF
CDR3 DNA: TGTGCCAGCAGTCCACAGACAGGGAATCAGCCCCAGCATTTT

V gene: TRBV24-1
J gene: TRBJ2-3
D gene: -
clone size: -
CDR3 protein: CATSDSGLGFTDTQYF
CDR3 DNA: TGTGCCACCAGTGATTCAGGGTTAGGTTTCACAGATACGCAGTATTTT

V gene: TRBV6-5
J gene: TRBJ1-1
D gene: -
clone size: -
CDR3 protein: CASSRAGMNTEAFF
CDR3 DNA: TGTGCCAGCAGTCGGGCAGGGATGAACACTGAAGCTTTCTTT